This TCR beta chain derives from a study of OX40 agonist ivuxolimab in advanced cancers. About the study as a whole: The costimulatory receptor OX40 (CD134) was targeted by ivuxolimab, a fully human IgG2 agonistic monoclonal antibody. Intravenous ivuxolimab was administered to patients every 2 weeks at six dose levels: 0.01, 0.1, 0.3, 1.5, 3 and 10 mg/kg. Of the roughly 53 patients in dose escalation, 19 had hepatocellular carcinoma, some 15 had melanoma, 9 had renal cell carcinoma and 9 had head and neck cancer. A male proportion of almost 85% and a mean age of approximately 60 years, ranging from roughly 23 to 85, were recorded for the dose-escalation cohort. Prior anti-PD-1, anti-PD-L1 or anti-CTLA-4 therapy was permitted, and 30% to 50% of dose-escalation patients had received checkpoint inhibitors. Partial responses occurred in three dose-escalation patients, of whom one had hepatocellular carcinoma and two had cutaneous melanoma. Peripheral TCRbeta sequencing aimed to test whether ivuxolimab altered TCR sequence diversity and caused clonal T-cell expansion. The paper covers the monotherapy dose-escalation part of the phase I ivuxolimab trial, which included N of about 50 patients.

The paper as a whole reports these results and caveats: The antigen specificity of the clonally expanded peripheral T cells was not determined. At doses of 0.1 to 3.0 mg/kg, clonal expansion of both CD4+ and CD8+ blood T cells was observed from baseline to week 6. Partial responders in the 0.1-3.0 mg/kg groups had among the lowest normalized peripheral clonal expansion, especially among CD8+ T cells. Low levels of normalized T-cell clonal expansion were also seen in some nonresponding patients. After ivuxolimab, more expanded clones were found on average in CD8+ T cells than in CD4+ T cells.

The V end gives up 3 bases and the J end 3 bases, leaving 8 bases in the junction not matched to a gene. From cysteine to phenylalanine, the CDR3 is 16 amino acids long. Only the CDR3 part of the read is kept: 48 bases, read in frame from the first base. For CDR1 and CDR2, the germline V gene lists SGHTA and FQGNSA. This clone came up once. Its target antigen remains unknown. No much larger clone is present one base from it, and per-base qualities are unavailable. Patients with a history of autoimmune disease or receiving systemic immunosuppression were excluded from the trial. Peripheral blood for TCR sequencing was collected from all dose cohorts at baseline, on cycle 4 day 1, and on cycle 7 day 1. Samples came from an open-label, multicenter, first-in-human phase I dose-escalation trial of ivuxolimab. Adults with locally advanced or metastatic melanoma, renal cell carcinoma, hepatocellular carcinoma or head and neck squamous cell carcinoma were enrolled in the trial. Before TCR sequencing, CD4+ T cells and CD8+ T cells were sorted from peripheral blood as separate populations.

Genomic DNA was isolated from the sorted cells so that the TCRbeta CDR3 region could be sequenced. The immunoSEQ Assay was used for sequencing of TCRbeta CDR3 regions. The clones in this table, taken by TCRdb from immuneACCESS, are in-frame only. Not every clone is retained; where verified, under half of the shortfall comes from an unresolved V gene, and the cause of the rest is unknown. The sample table shows roughly 47,000 clones, and about 89% are seen once. The top ten clonotypes cover approximately 12% of the sample. This clonotype was obtained from an adult with an advanced solid tumor such as melanoma, head and neck, liver or kidney cancer. Sequencing was performed on CD4+ or CD8+ T cells sorted from blood, taken in a trial of the OX40 agonist ivuxolimab. Recombination linked TRBV7-2 to TRBJ2-5; 9 central bases correspond to TRBD2. The nucleotide sequence is given as TGTGCCAGCAGCTTCATAGCGGGAGCCTATGAAGAGACCCAGTACTTC. This sequence encodes CASSFIAGAYEETQYF.